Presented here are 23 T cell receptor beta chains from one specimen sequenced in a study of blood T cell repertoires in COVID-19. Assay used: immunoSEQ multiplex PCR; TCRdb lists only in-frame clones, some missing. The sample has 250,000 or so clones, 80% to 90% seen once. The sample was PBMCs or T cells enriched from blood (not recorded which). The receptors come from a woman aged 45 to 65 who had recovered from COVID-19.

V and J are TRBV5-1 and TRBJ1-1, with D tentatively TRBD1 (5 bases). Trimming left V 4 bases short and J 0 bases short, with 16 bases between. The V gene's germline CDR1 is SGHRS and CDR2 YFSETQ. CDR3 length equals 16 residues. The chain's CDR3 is CASSMTELHMNTEAFF. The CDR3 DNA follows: TGCGCCAGCAGCATGACAGAACTTCATATGAACACTGAAGCTTTCTTT.

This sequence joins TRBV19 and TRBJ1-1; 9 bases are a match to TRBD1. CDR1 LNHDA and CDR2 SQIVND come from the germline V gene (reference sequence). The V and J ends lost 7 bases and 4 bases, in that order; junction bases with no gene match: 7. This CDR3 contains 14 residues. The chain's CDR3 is CASIIQGARTEAFF. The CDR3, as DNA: TGTGCCAGTATCATACAGGGGGCGCGCACTGAAGCTTTCTTT.

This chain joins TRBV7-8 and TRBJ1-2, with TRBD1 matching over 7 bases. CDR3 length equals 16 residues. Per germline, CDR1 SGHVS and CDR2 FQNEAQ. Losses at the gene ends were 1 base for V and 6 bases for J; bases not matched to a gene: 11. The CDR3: CASSLGGRGGPDGYTF. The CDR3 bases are TGTGCCAGCAGCTTAGGGGGTAGAGGGGGCCCTGATGGCTACACCTTC.

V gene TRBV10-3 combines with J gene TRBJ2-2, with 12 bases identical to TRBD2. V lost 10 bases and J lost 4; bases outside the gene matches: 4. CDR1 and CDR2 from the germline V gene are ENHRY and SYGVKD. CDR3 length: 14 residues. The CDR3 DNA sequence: TGTGCCACCCTAGCGGGAGGGGGCACCGGGGAGCTGTTTTTT. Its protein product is CATLAGGGTGELFF.

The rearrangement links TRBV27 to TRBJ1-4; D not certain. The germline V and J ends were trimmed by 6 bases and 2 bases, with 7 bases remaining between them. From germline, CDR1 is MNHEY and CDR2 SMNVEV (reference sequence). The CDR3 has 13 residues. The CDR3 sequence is CASSLVTNEKLFF. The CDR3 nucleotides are TGTGCCAGCAGCCTAGTGACTAATGAAAAACTGTTTTTT.

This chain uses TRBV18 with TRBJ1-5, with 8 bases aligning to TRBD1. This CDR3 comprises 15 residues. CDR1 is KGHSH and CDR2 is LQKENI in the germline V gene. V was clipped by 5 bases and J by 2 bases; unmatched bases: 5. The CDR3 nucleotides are TGTGCCAGCTCAATGACAGGGGTTGGCAATCAGCCCCAGCATTTT. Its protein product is CASSMTGVGNQPQHF.

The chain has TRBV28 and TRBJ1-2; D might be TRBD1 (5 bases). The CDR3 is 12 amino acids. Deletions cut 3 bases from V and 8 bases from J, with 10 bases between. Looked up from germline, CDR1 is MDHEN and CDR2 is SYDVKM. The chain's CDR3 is CASSLPGGGYTF. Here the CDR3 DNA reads TGTGCCAGCAGTTTGCCCGGGGGGGGCTACACCTTC.

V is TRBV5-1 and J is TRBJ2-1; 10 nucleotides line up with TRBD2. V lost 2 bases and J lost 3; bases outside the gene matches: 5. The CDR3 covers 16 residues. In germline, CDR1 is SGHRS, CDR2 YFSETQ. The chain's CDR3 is CASSLGLAGDYNEQFF. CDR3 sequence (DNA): TGCGCCAGCAGCTTAGGGCTAGCGGGAGACTACAATGAGCAGTTCTTC.

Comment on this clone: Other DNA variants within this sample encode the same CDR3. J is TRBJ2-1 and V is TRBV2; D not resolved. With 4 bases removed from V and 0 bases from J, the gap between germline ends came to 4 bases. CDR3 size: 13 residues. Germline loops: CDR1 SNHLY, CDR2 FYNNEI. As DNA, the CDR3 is TGTGCCAGCAGTGCAGACTCCTACAATGAGCAGTTCTTC. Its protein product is CASSADSYNEQFF.

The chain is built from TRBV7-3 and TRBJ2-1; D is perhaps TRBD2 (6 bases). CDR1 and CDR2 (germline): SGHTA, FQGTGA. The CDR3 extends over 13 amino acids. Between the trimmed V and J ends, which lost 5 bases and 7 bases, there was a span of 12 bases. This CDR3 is CASSPGSANEQFF. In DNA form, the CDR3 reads TGTGCCAGCAGCCCCGGGAGCGCGAATGAGCAGTTCTTC.

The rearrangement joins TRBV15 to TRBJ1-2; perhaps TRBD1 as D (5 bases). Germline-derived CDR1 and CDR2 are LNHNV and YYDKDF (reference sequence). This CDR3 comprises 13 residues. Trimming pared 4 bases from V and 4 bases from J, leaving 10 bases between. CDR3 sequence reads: CATSIGGGYGYTF. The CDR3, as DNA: TGTGCCACCAGCATTGGGGGGGGCTATGGCTACACCTTC. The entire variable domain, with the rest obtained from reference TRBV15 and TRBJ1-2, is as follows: DAMVIQNPRYQVTQFGKPVTLSCSQTLNHNVMYWYQQKSSQAPKLLFHYYDKDFNNEADTPDNFQSRRPNTSFCFLDIRSPGLGDTAMYLCATSIGGGYGYTFGSGTRLTVV.

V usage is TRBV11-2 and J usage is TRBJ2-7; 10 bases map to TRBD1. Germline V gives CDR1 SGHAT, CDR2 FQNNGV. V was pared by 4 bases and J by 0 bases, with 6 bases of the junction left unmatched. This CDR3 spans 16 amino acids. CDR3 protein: CASSYPDRGNSYEQYF. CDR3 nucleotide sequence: TGTGCCAGCAGCTACCCGGACAGGGGGAACTCCTACGAGCAGTACTTC.

The CDR3 DNA reads TGTGCCAGCAGTCGATCAGGGTTCACTGAAGCTTTCTTT. It specifies CASSRSGFTEAFF. J is TRBJ1-1 and V is TRBV13; maybe TRBD1 (5 bases). Trimming pared 6 bases from V and 4 bases from J, leaving 12 bases between. The CDR3 length is 13 residues. Germline CDR1 reads PRHDT; CDR2 reads FYEKMQ (reference sequence).

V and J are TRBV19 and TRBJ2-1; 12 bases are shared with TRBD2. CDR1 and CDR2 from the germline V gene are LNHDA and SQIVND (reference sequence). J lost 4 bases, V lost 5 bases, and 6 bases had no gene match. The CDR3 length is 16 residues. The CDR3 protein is CASSPRGLAGYNEQFF. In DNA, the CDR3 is TGTGCCAGTAGTCCTAGAGGACTAGCGGGATACAATGAGCAGTTCTTC.

CDR3 DNA: TGCAGCGTAGGAGCGTCTGGGGAGCAGTTCTTC. Translating it yields CSVGASGEQFF. The V gene is TRBV29-1, the J gene TRBJ2-1; D unresolved. The CDR3 contains 11 residues. V lost 6 bases and J 10 bases, leaving 13 bases between the germline ends. Per germline, CDR1 SQVTM and CDR2 ANQGSEA.

The CDR3: CASRREETQYF. The CDR3 DNA is TGTGCCAGCAGAAGAGAAGAGACCCAGTACTTC. The chain carries TRBV6-5 and TRBJ2-5; no clear D gene. CDR3 length equals 11 residues. Germline V CDR1 and CDR2: MNHEY, SVGAGI. V was shortened by 6 bases and J by 3 bases, with 5 bases between the two germline ends.

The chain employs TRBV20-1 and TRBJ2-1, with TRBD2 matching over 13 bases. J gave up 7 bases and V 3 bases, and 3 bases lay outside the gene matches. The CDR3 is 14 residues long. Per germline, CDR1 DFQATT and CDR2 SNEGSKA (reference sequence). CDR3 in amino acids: CSASGLAGVNEQFF. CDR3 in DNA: TGCAGTGCTAGTGGACTAGCGGGAGTTAATGAGCAGTTCTTC.

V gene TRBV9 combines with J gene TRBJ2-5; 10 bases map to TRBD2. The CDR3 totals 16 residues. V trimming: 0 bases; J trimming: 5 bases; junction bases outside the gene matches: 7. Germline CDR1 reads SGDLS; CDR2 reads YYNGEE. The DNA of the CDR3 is TGTGCCAGCAGCGTAGCCGGCGAGACTAGCGGGGAGACCCAGTACTTC. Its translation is CASSVAGETSGETQYF.

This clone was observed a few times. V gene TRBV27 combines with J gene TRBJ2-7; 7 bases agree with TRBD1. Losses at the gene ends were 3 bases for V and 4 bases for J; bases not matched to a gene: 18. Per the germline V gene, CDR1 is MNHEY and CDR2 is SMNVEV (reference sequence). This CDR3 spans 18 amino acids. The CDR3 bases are TGTGCCAGCAGTTTCTTTGGGACAGAGGGCTTCCCCCCGTACGAGCAGTACTTC. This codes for CASSFFGTEGFPPYEQYF.

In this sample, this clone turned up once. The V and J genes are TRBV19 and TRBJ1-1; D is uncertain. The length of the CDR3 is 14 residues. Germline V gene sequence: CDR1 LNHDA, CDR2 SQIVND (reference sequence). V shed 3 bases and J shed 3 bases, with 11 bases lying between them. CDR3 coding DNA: TGTGCCAGTAGTATCCCGGACTTAGACACTGAAGCTTTCTTT. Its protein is CASSIPDLDTEAFF.

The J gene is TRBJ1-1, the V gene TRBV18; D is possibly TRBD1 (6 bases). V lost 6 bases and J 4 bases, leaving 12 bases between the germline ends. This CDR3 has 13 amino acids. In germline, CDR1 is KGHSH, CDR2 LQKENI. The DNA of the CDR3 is TGTGCCAGCTCTCCGGGACAACTCACTGAAGCTTTCTTT. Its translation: CASSPGQLTEAFF.

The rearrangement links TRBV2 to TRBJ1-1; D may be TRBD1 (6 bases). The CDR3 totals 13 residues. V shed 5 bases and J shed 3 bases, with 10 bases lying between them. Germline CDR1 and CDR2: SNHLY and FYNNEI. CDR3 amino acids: CASSTQGYTEAFF. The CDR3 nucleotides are TGTGCCAGCAGTACACAGGGATACACTGAAGCTTTCTTT.

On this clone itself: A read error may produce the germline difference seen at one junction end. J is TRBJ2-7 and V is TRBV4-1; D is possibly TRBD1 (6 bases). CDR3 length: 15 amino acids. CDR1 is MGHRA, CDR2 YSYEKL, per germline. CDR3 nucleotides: TGCGCCAGCACCCAATCGCCCACAGGGACCTACGAGCAGTACTTC. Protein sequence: CASTQSPTGTYEQYF.